This is a list of T cell receptor beta chains from one sample in a study of T cells in Graves' hyperthyroidism and ophthalmopathy. TCRdb fed the multiplex PCR reads into MiXCR, producing one record per CDR3 protein. This table has fewer than 600,000 distinct CDR3 sequences, around 15% appearing once. Material for sequencing was blood. These TCRs come from a woman in her forties with Graves' hyperthyroidism. Each CDR3 is given with its conserved first and last residue. The D gene is left open where the match is weak. The size entry is marked missing in some rows and otherwise reads once, few, many or a size class.

>TRBD1|15|TRBV2|few|TRBJ2-2
TGTGCCAGCAGGCCAGGGGGCCCGCGCACCGGGGAGCTGTTTTTT
CASRPGGPRTGELFF
>TRBD2|15|TRBV7-9|many|TRBJ2-7
TGTGCCAGCAGCGCGGGACTAGCGGACTCCTACGAGCAGTACTTC
CASSAGLADSYEQYF
>NA|14|TRBV7-2|many|TRBJ2-7
TGTGCCAGCAGCCCCTCGGTGGGTGGGTACGAGCAGTACTTC
CASSPSVGGYEQYF
>TRBD2|15|TRBV20-1|few|TRBJ2-1
TGCAGTGCTAGAAGGACTAGCGGAGGGCCCGGTGAGCAGTTCTTC
CSARRTSGGPGEQFF
>NA|15|TRBV18|many|TRBJ2-7
TGTGCCAGCTCACCACCGGGCCCTGAAGGTGACGAGCAGTACTTC
CASSPPGPEGDEQYF
>TRBD2|16|TRBV6-1|many|TRBJ2-3
TGTGCCAGCAGTTCGACTAGCGGATTGCCCACAGATACGCAGTATTTT
CASSSTSGLPTDTQYF
>NA|16|TRBV5-1|many|TRBJ2-7
TGCGCCAGCAGCTTGAGTACCCCGGACGGCTCCTACGAGCAGTACTTC
CASSLSTPDGSYEQYF
>TRBD2|15|TRBV30|many|TRBJ2-1
TGTGCCTGGAGTGCCGGACTAGCGGGTCGGGATGAGCAGTTCTTC
CAWSAGLAGRDEQFF
>NA|14|TRBV10-3|NA|TRBJ1-2
TGTGCCATCAGAACGGACATCTTTAACTATGGCTACACCTTC
CAIRTDIFNYGYTF
>TRBD1|14|TRBV12-3/TRBV12-4|many|TRBJ1-2
TGTGCCAGCAGAAACAGGGGAATTAGAAGTGGCTACACCTTC
CASRNRGIRSGYTF
>NA|15|TRBV2|many|TRBJ1-5
TGTGCCAGCAGTGCGAGTTTTAGTAGCAATCAGCCCCAGCATTTT
CASSASFSSNQPQHF
>TRBD2|21|TRBV12-5|NA|TRBJ2-1
TGTGCTAGTGGTTCGGATGACACCGGGACTAGCGAACCTCCCATCTACAATGAGCAGTTCTTC
CASGSDDTGTSEPPIYNEQFF
>NA|11|TRBV6-1|NA|TRBJ2-1
TGTGCCAGCGCCTGGGAAGGTGAGCAGTTCTTC
CASAWEGEQFF
>TRBD2|16|TRBV24-1|many|TRBJ2-3
TGTGCCACCAGTGGTCGCCTAGCGGGTGGGTCAGATACGCAGTATTTT
CATSGRLAGGSDTQYF
>NA|11|TRBV20-1|many|TRBJ1-1
TGCAGTGCTCCTCCCGTGGTAGAAGCTTTCTTT
CSAPPVVEAFF
>TRBD2|14|TRBV20-1|NA|TRBJ2-1
TGCAGTGCCTTTTCTAGCGGGAGGGCCCCTGAGCAGTTCTTC
CSAFSSGRAPEQFF
>NA|15|TRBV14|few|TRBJ2-5
TGTGCCAGCAGCCAAGATCCTGGGGGGCAGGAGACCCAGTACTTC
CASSQDPGGQETQYF
>NA|13|TRBV30|few|TRBJ1-1
TGTGCCTGGAGTAGCGGACTGGACACTGAAGCTTTCTTT
CAWSSGLDTEAFF
>TRBD1|16|TRBV11-1|many|TRBJ2-1
TGTGCCAGCAGCTTCTTACTGGGACAGGGTAACAGTGAGCAGTTCTTC
CASSFLLGQGNSEQFF
>NA|14|TRBV2|many|TRBJ1-1
TGTGCCAGCAGTGACGCAGATGTGAACACTGAAGCTTTCTTT
CASSDADVNTEAFF
>NA|14|TRBV11-1|many|TRBJ1-1
TGTGCCAGCACACTGACAGATTTGAACACTGAAGCTTTCTTT
CASTLTDLNTEAFF
>NA|15|TRBV6-1|many|TRBJ2-5
TGTGCCAGCAGTGAACTCCGGGGCCCGGGAGAGACCCAGTACTTC
CASSELRGPGETQYF
>TRBD1|13|TRBV12-3/TRBV12-4|NA|TRBJ1-5
TGTGCCAGCAGTACCGGGACAGGGCGGCCCCAGCATTTT
CASSTGTGRPQHF
>NA|13|TRBV10-1|few|TRBJ1-1
TGCGCCAGTAGGAACAGGGAGAACACTGAAGCTTTCTTT
CASRNRENTEAFF
>TRBD1|14|TRBV19|NA|TRBJ2-7
TGTGCCAGTGAAGTCGGACAGGGGATGGGGGAGCAGTACTTC
CASEVGQGMGEQYF
>NA|15|TRBV3-1|few|TRBJ2-1
TGTGCCAGCAGCCAAGAGGGGGGAGTGGGCAATGAGCAGTTCTTC
CASSQEGGVGNEQFF
>TRBD1|17|TRBV28|many|TRBJ1-5
TGTGCCAGCAGTCAAGACAGGGGGCTGGTGGGCAATCAGCCCCAGCATTTT
CASSQDRGLVGNQPQHF
>NA|17|TRBV6-1|NA|TRBJ2-2
TGTGCCAGCAGTGAAGCGGCAAGTCTCGCAGACACCGGGGAGCTGTTTTTT
CASSEAASLADTGELFF
>NA|16|TRBV10-2|NA|TRBJ2-5
TGCGCCAGCAGTGAGCCGAAGGAGTGGGGCGGAGAGACCCAGTACTTC
CASSEPKEWGGETQYF
>NA|15|TRBV30|many|TRBJ2-6
TGTGCCTGGAGTGCCCCAGGGGCTGGGGCCAACGTCCTGACTTTC
CAWSAPGAGANVLTF
>NA|13|TRBV27|NA|TRBJ2-7
TGTGCCAGCAGTTTATCGTTCGGAGCCGGGCAGTACTTC
CASSLSFGAGQYF
>NA|13|TRBV11-2|many|TRBJ2-7
TGTGCCAGCAGTTTACAGGCCTCCTACGAGCAGTACTTC
CASSLQASYEQYF
>NA|18|TRBV27|NA|TRBJ1-1
TGTGCCAGCAGTTTATTCTATGGCAGGGGTATAAGGGAGACTGAAGCTTTCTTT
CASSLFYGRGIRETEAFF
>TRBD1|17|TRBV6-1|many|TRBJ1-5
TGTGCCAGCAGTCATATGCCGGGACAGGGTGGAAATCAGCCCCAGCATTTT
CASSHMPGQGGNQPQHF
>NA|14|TRBV28|many|TRBJ2-1
TGTGCCAGCACTCCCGGGACTCATAACAATGAGCAGTTCTTC
CASTPGTHNNEQFF
>TRBD1|15|TRBV6-1|many|TRBJ2-3
TGTGCCAGCAGATTCGGACAGGGGGCTTTGGATACGCAGTATTTT
CASRFGQGALDTQYF
>NA|13|TRBV6-2/TRBV6-3|few|TRBJ2-7
TGTGCCAGCAGTGACTCCCCTACCTACGAGCAGTACTTC
CASSDSPTYEQYF
>NA|13|TRBV18|many|TRBJ2-5
TGTGCCAGCTCACCAAGCAGGGATGAGACCCAGTACTTC
CASSPSRDETQYF
>TRBD1|14|TRBV20-1|many|TRBJ1-1
TGCAGTGCTGGGACAGGGGGCAGGATTGGGGAAGCTTTCTTT
CSAGTGGRIGEAFF
>TRBD2|14|TRBV30|few|TRBJ2-1
TGTGCCTGGACAACTTCCGGGACTAGCTATGAGCAGTTCTTC
CAWTTSGTSYEQFF
>NA|14|TRBV6-1|many|TRBJ2-5
TGTGCCAGCAGTGCGCAGGGGAGTGGAGAGACCCAGTACTTC
CASSAQGSGETQYF
>NA|15|TRBV12-3/TRBV12-4|many|TRBJ2-2
TGTGCCAGCAGACAAGGGGCTTCGAACACCGGGGAGCTGTTTTTT
CASRQGASNTGELFF
>TRBD1|16|TRBV3-1|many|TRBJ2-5
TGTGCCAGCAGCCAAGTCCTACAACAGGGGCGAGAGACCCAGTACTTC
CASSQVLQQGRETQYF
>NA|13|TRBV10-3|few|TRBJ2-7
TGTGCCATCAGTGCCCTCGCCCACTACGAGCAGTACTTC
CAISALAHYEQYF
>NA|14|TRBV18|many|TRBJ1-4
TGTGCCAGCTCACCGGGACCAAATAATGAAAAACTGTTTTTT
CASSPGPNNEKLFF
>NA|12|TRBV6-2/TRBV6-3|few|TRBJ1-1
TGTGCCAGCATTTCCGTGAACACTGAAGCTTTCTTT
CASISVNTEAFF